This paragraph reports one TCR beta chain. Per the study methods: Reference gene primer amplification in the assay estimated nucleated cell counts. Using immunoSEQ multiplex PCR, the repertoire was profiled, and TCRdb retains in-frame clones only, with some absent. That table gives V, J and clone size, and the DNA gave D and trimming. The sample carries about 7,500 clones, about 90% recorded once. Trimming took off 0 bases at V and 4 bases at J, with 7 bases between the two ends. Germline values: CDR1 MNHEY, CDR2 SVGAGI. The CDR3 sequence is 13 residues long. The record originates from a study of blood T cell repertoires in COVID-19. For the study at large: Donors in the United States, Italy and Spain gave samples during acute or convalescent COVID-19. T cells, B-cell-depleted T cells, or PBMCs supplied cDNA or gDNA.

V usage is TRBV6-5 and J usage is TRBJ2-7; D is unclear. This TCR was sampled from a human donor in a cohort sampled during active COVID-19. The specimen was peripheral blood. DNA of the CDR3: TGTGCCAGCAGTTACTCTATGGCTTACGAGCAGTACTTC. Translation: CASSYSMAYEQYF.